What follows describes a single TCR beta chain. The record originates from a study of blood T cell repertoires in COVID-19. The table came from immunoSEQ multiplex PCR; TCRdb's copy has only in-frame clones and leaves some out. This sample has 120,000 to 150,000 clones; roughly 86% occur once, and the top ten carry around 0.91%. This CDR3 contains 19 residues. Germline values: CDR1 SNHLY, CDR2 FYNNEI. After removal of 5 bases from V and 0 bases from J, the junction contained 11 bases not matched to a gene. The sequence came from a woman aged 45-65 years with acute or convalescent COVID-19. The genes are TRBV2 and TRBJ1-6; 9 nucleotides align to TRBD1. Material for sequencing was peripheral blood. CDR3 amino acids: CASSSPGQGPSSYNSPLHF. The CDR3 DNA sequence: TGTGCCAGCAGTTCTCCGGGACAGGGCCCAAGCTCCTATAATTCACCCCTCCACTTT.